These 30 T cell receptor beta chains were all obtained from the same sample, sequenced in a study of T cell responses to AZD1222 COVID-19 vaccine. The assay was immunoSEQ multiplex PCR, and TCRdb's table has in-frame clones only and misses some. Of 110,000 to 150,000 clones in the sample, roughly 90% were seen once. The source was peripheral blood, collected on day 0 of AZD1222 vaccination. The receptors were gathered from an adult in good health.

The chain links TRBV3-1 (or the pseudogene TRBV3-2) to TRBJ2-1, with 9 positions matching TRBD2. In germline, CDR1 is LGHDT, CDR2 YNNKEL (reference sequence). The CDR3 is 16 residues long. The junction had 13 bases not matched to a gene; V was cut back by 8 bases and J by 5 bases. The CDR3 protein is CASRLIAGEGHNEQFF. The CDR3 bases are TGTGCCAGCCGACTCATAGCGGGAGAAGGGCACAATGAGCAGTTCTTC.

This clone came up a few times. V gene TRBV6-2 or TRBV6-3 combines with J gene TRBJ1-5, with D possibly being TRBD1 (6 bases). The CDR3 loop spans 19 amino acids. Germline lookup yields CDR1 MNHEY and CDR2 SVGEGT. With 2 bases removed from V and 0 bases from J, the gap between germline ends came to 20 bases. CDR3 sequence: CASSYRPGGLLYSNQPQHF. The CDR3 nucleotides read TGTGCCAGCAGTTACCGTCCTGGGGGCCTTCTTTATAGCAATCAGCCCCAGCATTTT.

The V and J genes are TRBV9 and TRBJ1-1, with 9 nucleotides matching TRBD1. After removal of 4 bases from V and 6 bases from J, the junction contained 19 bases not matched to a gene. The CDR3 totals 18 residues. Per germline, CDR1 SGDLS and CDR2 YYNGEE. CDR3 protein: CASSKQGGTGNSKAEAFF. CDR3 sequence (DNA): TGTGCCAGCAGCAAACAAGGGGGGACAGGGAATAGCAAGGCTGAAGCTTTCTTT.

This clone showed up just a few times. This sequence joins TRBV27 and TRBJ2-3; 9 positions match TRBD2. The V gene's germline CDR1 is MNHEY and CDR2 SMNVEV (reference sequence). The CDR3 contains 16 residues. V shed 5 bases, J shed 2 bases, and the junction held 8 bases outside the gene matches. The CDR3 region has the DNA TGTGCCAGCAGTCAACGAGCGGGGGGTAACACAGATACGCAGTATTTT. Translating gives CASSQRAGGNTDTQYF.

This chain joins TRBV4-1 and TRBJ2-7; 8 bases fit TRBD1. The CDR3 contains 14 residues. Germline CDR1 and CDR2: MGHRA and YSYEKL. Trimming at V came to 4 bases and at J to 6 bases, leaving 8 bases not matched to a gene. In DNA, the CDR3 is TGCGCCAGCAGCCGTATCGACAGGGGAATCGAGCAGTACTTC. The encoded protein is CASSRIDRGIEQYF.

This sequence joins TRBV6-1 and TRBJ1-2; D is possibly TRBD1 (5 bases). The V end lost 1 base, the J end lost 3 bases, and 18 bases lay between the germline ends. CDR3 length: 17 residues. Germline CDR1 reads MNHNS; CDR2 reads SASEGT. CDR3 DNA sequence: TGTGCCAGCAGTGAAGGTGGGACCCCATCCACTTACTATGGCTACACCTTC. Residues: CASSEGGTPSTYYGYTF.

This clone was counted only a few times. At one of its ends the junction is not consistent with the germline gene, which may arise from a read error. The J gene is TRBJ2-7, the V gene TRBV19, with D maybe TRBD1 (5 bases). Germline V gives CDR1 LNHDA, CDR2 SQIVND (reference sequence). The CDR3 is made up of 12 amino acids. The CDR3 sequence: CASSKTAYEQYF. DNA of the CDR3: TGTGCCAGCAGTAAGACAGCCTACGAGCAGTACTTC.

This chain connects TRBV29-1 to TRBJ2-2; the D gene is possibly TRBD2 (6 bases). Germline lookup yields CDR1 SQVTM and CDR2 ANQGSEA. The V end was cut by 7 bases, the J end by 3 bases, with 12 bases between. CDR3 length: 13 amino acids. The CDR3 region is CSARLGDTGELFF. The CDR3 DNA sequence: TGCAGCGCTAGACTAGGGGACACCGGGGAGCTGTTTTTT.

This clone came up a few times. Other DNA sequences in the same sample also yield this CDR3. The chain combines TRBV12-3 or TRBV12-4 with TRBJ2-5; the D gene is possibly TRBD1 (5 bases). V gave up 6 bases and J gave up 0 bases, with 8 bases separating them. The CDR3 covers 13 residues. CDR3 bases: TGTGCCAGCAGCCCAGGGTACCAAGAGACCCAGTACTTC. Its protein product is CASSPGYQETQYF.

The genes are TRBV5-1 and TRBJ1-6; D may be TRBD1 (5 bases). The CDR3 has 15 amino acids. The germline gives CDR1 SGHRS, CDR2 YFSETQ. Trimming stripped 6 bases from V and 8 bases from J, with 18 bases between. CDR3 bases: TGCGCCAGCACCGAGACCAGGGCCTTGGATTCACCCCTCCACTTT. Encoded protein: CASTETRALDSPLHF. The variable domain in full, completed from reference TRBV5-1 and TRBJ1-6, reads KAGVTQTPRYLIKTRGQQVTLSCSPISGHRSVSWYQQTPGQGLQFLFEYFSETQRNKGNFPGRFSGRQFSNSRSEMNVSTLELGDSALYLCASTETRALDSPLHFGNGTRLTVT.

This clone was seen a single time. This sequence joins TRBV25-1 and TRBJ2-6; a weak D match, TRBD1 (6 bases). The ends were cut back, 6 bases at V and 4 bases at J, with 7 bases in the middle. Per the germline V gene, CDR1 is MGHDK and CDR2 is SYGVNS. The CDR3 covers 13 residues. CDR3 nucleotides: TGTGCCAGCAGCGGACAGGGGGCCAACGTCCTGACTTTC. This sequence encodes CASSGQGANVLTF.

With regard to this clone: Mismatch with germline at one junction end may stem from a read error. The chain combines TRBV11-2 with TRBJ2-1; a weak D match, TRBD1 (5 bases). CDR1 is SGHAT and CDR2 is FQNNGV in the germline V gene. The CDR3 is 11 residues long. CDR3 bases: TGTGCCAGCGGGGCCCTTAATGGGCAGTTCTTC. Protein product: CASGALNGQFF.

This clone was counted once. V gene TRBV5-6 combines with J gene TRBJ1-4; 9 positions match TRBD1. With 5 bases clipped from V and 6 bases from J, the junction kept 5 bases outside the gene matches. The CDR3 totals 14 residues. In germline, CDR1 is SGHDT, CDR2 YYEEEE. CDR3 region: CASSSQGADEKLFF. The CDR3 region has the DNA TGTGCCAGCAGTTCACAGGGGGCGGATGAAAAACTGTTTTTT.

This chain uses TRBV6-5 with TRBJ2-2; possibly TRBD2 for D (6 bases). In germline, CDR1 is MNHEY, CDR2 SVGAGI. The CDR3 has 14 amino acids. V was pared by 4 bases and J by 2 bases, with 8 bases between. Here the CDR3 DNA reads TGTGCCAGCAGTTTAGCGGAAAACACCGGGGAGCTGTTTTTT. It codes for CASSLAENTGELFF.

The rearrangement links TRBV7-2 to TRBJ2-1; D is unresolved. CDR3 length equals 14 residues. Trimming took 5 bases from V and 10 from J, leaving 18 bases between them. CDR1 is SGHTA and CDR2 is FQGNSA in the germline V gene. The CDR3 bases are TGTGCCAGCAGCCTTCTGGGGTCAGCCTCCGAGCAGTTCTTC. Encoded protein: CASSLLGSASEQFF.

This clone came up a few times. V usage is TRBV6-5 and J usage is TRBJ2-7, with TRBD1 matching 10 bases. Germline V lookup: CDR1 MNHEY, CDR2 SVGAGI. This CDR3 has 15 amino acids. V lost 7 bases to trimming and J lost 2 bases; unmatched junction nucleotides: 8. This chain's CDR3 is CASTNPGQGAYEQYF. The CDR3 DNA reads as TGTGCCAGCACAAACCCCGGACAGGGGGCCTACGAGCAGTACTTC.

The CDR3 here is CASSVGQGALEQYF. The CDR3 DNA sequence: TGTGCCAGCAGCGTAGGACAGGGGGCGCTCGAGCAGTACTTC. V usage is TRBV9 and J usage is TRBJ2-7; TRBD1 aligns across 10 bases. Germline V CDR1 and CDR2: SGDLS, YYNGEE. The junction had 3 bases not matched to a gene; V was cut back by 0 bases and J by 6 bases. CDR3 length: 14 amino acids.

This CDR3 reads CASSYSVGELFF. CDR3 DNA: TGTGCCAGCAGTTACTCGGTCGGGGAGCTGTTTTTT. The gene calls are TRBV6-2 or TRBV6-3 and TRBJ2-2; D unresolved. Trimming left V 0 bases short and J 7 bases short, with 3 bases between. The germline gives CDR1 MNHEY, CDR2 SVGEGT. CDR3 length: 12 residues.

This clone was counted between two and nine times. The chain combines TRBV19 with TRBJ2-2; D uncertain. V lost 6 bases and J 4 bases, leaving 9 bases between the germline ends. The germline V gene encodes CDR1 LNHDA and CDR2 SQIVND (reference sequence). This CDR3 comprises 13 residues. CDR3 sequence reads: CASSPGRTGELFF. The CDR3 nucleotides read TGTGCCAGTAGCCCCGGGCGCACCGGGGAGCTGTTTTTT. The full variable domain, in which reference TRBV19 and TRBJ2-2 provide the parts outside the CDR3, is DGGITQSPKYLFRKEGQNVTLSCEQNLNHDAMYWYRQDPGQGLRLIYYSQIVNDFQKGDIAEGYSVSREKKESFPLTVTSAQKNPTAFYLCASSPGRTGELFFGEGSRLTVL.

The chain combines TRBV7-8 with TRBJ2-5, with TRBD1 as a possible D gene (6 bases). Trimming cost V 1 base and J 4 bases, with 13 bases left between them. CDR1 and CDR2 from the germline V gene are SGHVS and FQNEAQ. The CDR3 totals 15 residues. The CDR3 is CASSLERGFLETQYF. The CDR3 region has the DNA TGTGCCAGCAGCTTAGAGAGGGGGTTTCTAGAGACCCAGTACTTC.

The chain joins TRBV28 to TRBJ2-2, with 8 positions matching TRBD1. The CDR3 spans 16 residues. Germline-derived CDR1 and CDR2 are MDHEN and SYDVKM. The ends lost 5 bases at V and 6 bases at J; junction bases unmatched: 11. The CDR3 spells CASSLWTGTRSGELFF. The CDR3 DNA follows: TGTGCCAGCAGTCTGTGGACAGGGACCAGGTCCGGGGAGCTGTTTTTT.

The chain couples TRBV5-6 to TRBJ2-5; 10 nucleotides align to TRBD2. The CDR3 runs 15 residues. The J segment lost 4 bases and the V segment lost 5 bases, leaving 8 bases of the junction unmatched. The germline gives CDR1 SGHDT, CDR2 YYEEEE. CDR3: CASSSSGLAIETQYF. DNA for the CDR3: TGTGCCAGCAGTTCCTCGGGACTAGCGATAGAGACCCAGTACTTC.

This rearrangement joins TRBV27 to TRBJ1-1, with TRBD1 matching over 8 bases. The ends lost 1 base at V and 5 bases at J; junction bases unmatched: 6. Germline loops: CDR1 MNHEY, CDR2 SMNVEV (reference sequence). The CDR3 has 15 residues. CDR3 nucleotides: TGTGCCAGCAGTTTATACCCCGACAGGGGTACTGAAGCTTTCTTT. Translating it yields CASSLYPDRGTEAFF.

The V and J genes are TRBV11-2 and TRBJ1-2; 7 bases line up with TRBD1. Germline-derived CDR1 and CDR2 are SGHAT and FQNNGV. V lost 8 bases, J lost 3 bases, and 9 bases stayed unmatched. The CDR3 is made up of 14 amino acids. CDR3 region: CASSPLDRDYGYTF. The CDR3 DNA reads TGTGCCAGCTCGCCCCTCGACAGGGACTATGGCTACACCTTC.

This chain uses TRBV29-1 with TRBJ2-3, with 9 nucleotides matching TRBD2. The trim removed 4 bases at V and 0 bases at J, leaving 11 bases unmatched. CDR3 length equals 17 residues. Per the germline V gene, CDR1 is SQVTM and CDR2 is ANQGSEA. This chain's CDR3 is CSVGRVSGRYSTDTQYF. CDR3 coding DNA: TGCAGCGTTGGAAGGGTTAGCGGGAGATATAGCACAGATACGCAGTATTTT.

The chain has TRBV4-3 and TRBJ2-1; D may be TRBD2 (5 bases). The V gene lost 0 bases and the J gene lost 10 bases, with 22 bases spanning the gap. CDR1 LGHNA and CDR2 YSLEER come from the germline V gene. This CDR3 comprises 17 residues. CDR3 bases: TGCGCCAGCAGCCAAGATCGAATCGGGGTGGGTTTGGAGGAGCAGTTCTTC. As protein: CASSQDRIGVGLEEQFF.

This clone occurred once. V usage is TRBV2 and J usage is TRBJ1-3; no definite D call. This CDR3 spans 13 amino acids. Trimming removed 5 bases from V and 0 bases from J, with 5 bases in between. Germline CDR1 is SNHLY and CDR2 is FYNNEI. CDR3 in amino acids: CASSLLSGNTIYF. DNA of the CDR3: TGTGCCAGCAGTCTGCTCTCTGGAAACACCATATATTTT.

The chain combines TRBV19 with TRBJ1-2; perhaps TRBD1 as D (5 bases). The CDR3 runs to 13 residues. CDR1 LNHDA and CDR2 SQIVND come from the germline V gene (reference sequence). V was trimmed by 6 bases and J by 8 bases, leaving 16 bases between them. This chain's CDR3 is CASRIIGAGGYTF. The CDR3 DNA reads as TGTGCCAGTAGGATTATTGGGGCAGGAGGCTACACCTTC.

The V gene is TRBV28, the J gene TRBJ1-5; tentative D call: TRBD1 (5 bases). Germline CDR1 reads MDHEN; CDR2 reads SYDVKM. The CDR3 totals 12 residues. V was clipped by 8 bases and J by 6 bases, with 11 bases between them. In nucleotides, the CDR3 is TGTGCCAGCCGTTCGGGACCTCAGCCCCAGCATTTT. It encodes CASRSGPQPQHF.

The chain uses TRBV7-3 and TRBJ2-1; D might be TRBD1 or TRBD2, each matching 5 bases. Germline-derived CDR1 and CDR2 are SGHTA and FQGTGA. The V and J ends lost 5 bases and 6 bases respectively, with 11 bases between them. The CDR3 runs to 13 residues. The CDR3: CASSPGTLNEQFF. The CDR3 coding sequence is TGTGCCAGCAGCCCCGGGACGCTCAATGAGCAGTTCTTC.